The 4 T cell receptor beta chains below all came from one sample that was sequenced in a study of molecular identifiers for immune sequencing clone quantification. TCRdb passed the PCR reads through MiXCR, listing each CDR3 protein once. Of around 460,000 distinct CDR3 sequences listed, less than 30% are singletons. Sequencing input: naive CD8+ T cells from blood, with Jurkat cell RNA spiked in. The subset here: FACS-sorted CD8+CD4-CCR7+CD45RA+ naive T cells. These receptors were collected from a human donor in good health. Some libraries in this study had Jurkat cell RNA spiked in.

The chain combines TRBV5-3 with TRBJ1-6, with D tentatively TRBD1 (5 bases). TRBV5-3 counts as an open reading frame of uncertain function. There are 16 residues in the CDR3. The CDR3 bases are TGTGTCAGCAGCTTGGTGGGGGTTTCCTATAATTCACCCCTCCACTTT. Its protein product is CVSSLVGVSYNSPLHF.

This clonotype was seen many times. The J gene is TRBJ1-1, the V gene TRBV7-9, with D perhaps TRBD1 (6 bases). V lost 2 bases, J lost 5 bases, and 21 bases lay in between. Germline assignment: CDR1 SEHNR and CDR2 FQNEAQ (reference sequence). The CDR3 is 17 residues long. This chain's CDR3 is CASSLIVGRGWWTEAFF. As DNA, the CDR3 is TGTGCCAGCAGCTTAATAGTAGGCAGGGGCTGGTGGACTGAAGCTTTCTTT.

Turning to this clonotype: Being one base from a much bigger clone, this may be a read error. V and J are TRBV20-1 and TRBJ2-3; 9 bases align to TRBD2. V trimming: 5 bases; J trimming: 1 base; junction bases outside the gene matches: 13. The CDR3 contains 17 residues. Germline CDR1 and CDR2: DFQATT and SNEGSKA (reference sequence). CDR3 nucleotide sequence: TGCAGTGCTCTTGTTCCACCCCGGACTAGCGGCACAGATACGCAGTATTTT. It specifies CSALVPPRTSGTDTQYF.

As to this clonotype: Just one base apart from a much larger clone, this may be a read error. Here the CDR3 reads CASTQGREQYF. In DNA, the CDR3 is TGTGCCAGCACTCAAGGGCGCGAGCAGTACTTC. The chain is built from TRBV13 and TRBJ2-7, with D hard to call. The CDR3 extends over 11 amino acids. Germline-derived CDR1 and CDR2 are PRHDT and FYEKMQ (reference sequence). Deletions cut 7 bases from V and 6 bases from J, with 10 bases between.